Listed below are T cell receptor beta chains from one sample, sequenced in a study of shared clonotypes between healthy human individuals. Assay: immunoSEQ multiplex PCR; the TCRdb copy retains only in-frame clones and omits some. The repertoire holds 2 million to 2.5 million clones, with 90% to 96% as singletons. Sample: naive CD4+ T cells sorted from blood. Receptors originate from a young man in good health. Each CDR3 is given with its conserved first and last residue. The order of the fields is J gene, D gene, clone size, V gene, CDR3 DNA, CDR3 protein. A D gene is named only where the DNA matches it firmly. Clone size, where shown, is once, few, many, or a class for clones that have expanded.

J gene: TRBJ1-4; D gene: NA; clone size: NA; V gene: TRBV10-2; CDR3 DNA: TGCGCCAGCAGTACGGACAGAAGCAATGAAAAACTGTTTTTT; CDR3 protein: CASSTDRSNEKLFF
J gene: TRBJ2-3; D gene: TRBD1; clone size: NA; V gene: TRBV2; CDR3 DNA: TGTGCCAGCAGTGAAGCTGGGACAGGGCTCACAGATACGCAGTATTTT; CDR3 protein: CASSEAGTGLTDTQYF
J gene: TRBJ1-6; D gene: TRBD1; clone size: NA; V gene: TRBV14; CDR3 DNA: TGTGCCAGCAGCGACAGGGCTCGGAATTCACCCCTCCACTTT; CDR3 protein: CASSDRARNSPLHF
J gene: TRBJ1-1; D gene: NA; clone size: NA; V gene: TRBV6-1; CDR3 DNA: TGTGCCAGCAGGGCAGGGAACACTGAAGCTTTCTTT; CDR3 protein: CASRAGNTEAFF
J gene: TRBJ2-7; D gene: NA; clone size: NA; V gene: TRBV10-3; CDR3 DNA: TGTGCCATCGGGGGACGGGACACCTTCTCCTACGAGCAGTACTTC; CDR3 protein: CAIGGRDTFSYEQYF
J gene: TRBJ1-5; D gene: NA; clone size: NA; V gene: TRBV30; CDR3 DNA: TGTGCCTGGAAGGTCGAGAATCAGCCCCAGCATTTT; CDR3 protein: CAWKVENQPQHF
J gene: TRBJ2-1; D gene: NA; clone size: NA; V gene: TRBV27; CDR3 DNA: TGTGCCAGCAGTGCCCGCACGGGCGGGGGCCCAAATGAGCAGTTCTTC; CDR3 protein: CASSARTGGGPNEQFF
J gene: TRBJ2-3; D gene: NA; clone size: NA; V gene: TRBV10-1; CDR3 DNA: TGCGCCAGCAGCCAAGGTGGGGGGCGGGCAGATACGCAGTATTTT; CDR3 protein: CASSQGGGRADTQYF
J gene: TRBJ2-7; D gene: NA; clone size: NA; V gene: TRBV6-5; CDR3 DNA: TGTGCCAGCAGTTACTCCCGGGCCTACTCCTACGAGCAGTACTTC; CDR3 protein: CASSYSRAYSYEQYF
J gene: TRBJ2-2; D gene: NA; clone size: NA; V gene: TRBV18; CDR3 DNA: TGTGCCAGCTCACCGGGCCAGGGGAACACCGGGGAGCTGTTTTTT; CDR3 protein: CASSPGQGNTGELFF
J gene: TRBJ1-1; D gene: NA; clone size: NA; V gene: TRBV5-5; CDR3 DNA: TGTGCCAGCAGCTTGGCCGTAGGGCCGAACACTGAAGCTTTCTTT; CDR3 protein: CASSLAVGPNTEAFF
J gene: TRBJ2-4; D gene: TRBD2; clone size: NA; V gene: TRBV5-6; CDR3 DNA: TGTGCCAGCAGCTACGGACTAGCGGGAGGGCACTTC; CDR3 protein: CASSYGLAGGHF
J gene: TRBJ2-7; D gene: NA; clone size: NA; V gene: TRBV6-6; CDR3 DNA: TGTGCCAGCAGTCGGGGCCACTCCTACGAGCAGTACTTC; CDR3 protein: CASSRGHSYEQYF
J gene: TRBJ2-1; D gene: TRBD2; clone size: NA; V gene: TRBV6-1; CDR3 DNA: TGTGCCAGCAGCGCTCCTAGCGGGAGGCCGAGTGAGCAGTTCTTC; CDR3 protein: CASSAPSGRPSEQFF
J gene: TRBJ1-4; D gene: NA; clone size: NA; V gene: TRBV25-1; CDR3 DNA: TGTGCCAGCAGTACGGCCCAAACATCTGAAAAACTGTTTTTT; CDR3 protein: CASSTAQTSEKLFF
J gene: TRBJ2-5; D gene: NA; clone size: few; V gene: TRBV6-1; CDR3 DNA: TGTGCCAGCAGTGAAGGTTGGCAGGGTAGCCGGGAGACCCAGTACTTC; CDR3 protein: CASSEGWQGSRETQYF
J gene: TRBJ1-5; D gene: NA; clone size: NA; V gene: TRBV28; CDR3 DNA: TGTGCCAGCAGGGTTATCGGCAATCAGCCCCAGCATTTT; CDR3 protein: CASRVIGNQPQHF
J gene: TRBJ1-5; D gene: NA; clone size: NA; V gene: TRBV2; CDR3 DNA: TGTGCCAGCAGGGGTGGTGTCAATCAGCCCCAGCATTTT; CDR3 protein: CASRGGVNQPQHF
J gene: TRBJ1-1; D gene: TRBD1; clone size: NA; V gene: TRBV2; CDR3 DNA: TGTGCCAGCAGTGTAGGGACAGGGGCCACTGAAGCTTTCTTT; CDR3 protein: CASSVGTGATEAFF
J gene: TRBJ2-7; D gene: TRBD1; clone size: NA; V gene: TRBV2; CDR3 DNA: TGTGCCAGCAGGATGACAGGGGGCGAGCAGTACTTC; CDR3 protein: CASRMTGGEQYF
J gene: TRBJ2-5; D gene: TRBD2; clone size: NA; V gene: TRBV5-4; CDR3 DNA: TGTGCCACCACAGCGGGGAGTTTTGAGACCCAGTACTTC; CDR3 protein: CATTAGSFETQYF
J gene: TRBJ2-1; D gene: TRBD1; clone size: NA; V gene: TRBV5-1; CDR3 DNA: TGCGCCAGCAGCTACGGACAGGTAGACAATGAGCAGTTCTTC; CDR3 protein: CASSYGQVDNEQFF
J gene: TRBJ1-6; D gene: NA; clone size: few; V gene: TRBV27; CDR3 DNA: TGTGCCAGCAGGGGGGCGTACTATAATTCACCCCTCCACTTT; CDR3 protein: CASRGAYYNSPLHF
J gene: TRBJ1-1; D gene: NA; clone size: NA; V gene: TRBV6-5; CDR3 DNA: TGTGCCAGCAGTTACACGCGGATGAACACTGAAGCTTTCTTT; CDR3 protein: CASSYTRMNTEAFF
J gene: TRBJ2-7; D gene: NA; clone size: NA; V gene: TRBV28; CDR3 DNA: TGTGCCAGCAGCCACAGTACAGGGAAAATCGCGAGCTCCTACGAGCAGTACTTC; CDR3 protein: CASSHSTGKIASSYEQYF
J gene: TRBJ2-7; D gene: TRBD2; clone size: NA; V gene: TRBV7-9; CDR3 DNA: TGTGCCAGCAGCTTAAATAGACCGACTAGCGGCTACGAGCAGTACTTC; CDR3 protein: CASSLNRPTSGYEQYF
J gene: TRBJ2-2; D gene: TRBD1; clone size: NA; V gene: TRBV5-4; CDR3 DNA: TGTGCCAGCAGCTTGCAGGACAGGGCCACCGGGGAGCTGTTTTTT; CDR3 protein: CASSLQDRATGELFF
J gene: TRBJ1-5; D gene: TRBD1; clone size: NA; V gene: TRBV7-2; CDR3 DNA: TGTGCCAGCAGCTTAGTATCAGGGGGCGGCCAGCCCCAGCATTTT; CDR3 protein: CASSLVSGGGQPQHF